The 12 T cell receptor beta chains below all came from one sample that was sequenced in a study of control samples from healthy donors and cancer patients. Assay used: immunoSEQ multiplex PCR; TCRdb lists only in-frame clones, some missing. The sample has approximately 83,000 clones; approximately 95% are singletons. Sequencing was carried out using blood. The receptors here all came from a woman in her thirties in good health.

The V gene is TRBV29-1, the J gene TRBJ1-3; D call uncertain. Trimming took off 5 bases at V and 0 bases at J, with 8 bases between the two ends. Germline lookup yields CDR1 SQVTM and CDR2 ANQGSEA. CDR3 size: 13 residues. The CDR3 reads CSVLPRSGNTIYF. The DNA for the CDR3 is TGCAGCGTTCTACCCCGCTCTGGAAACACCATATATTTT.

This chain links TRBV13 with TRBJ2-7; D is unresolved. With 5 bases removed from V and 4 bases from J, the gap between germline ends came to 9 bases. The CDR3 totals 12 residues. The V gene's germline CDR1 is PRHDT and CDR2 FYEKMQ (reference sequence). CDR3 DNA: TGTGCCAGCAGCGGAATAGGTTACGAGCAGTACTTC. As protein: CASSGIGYEQYF.

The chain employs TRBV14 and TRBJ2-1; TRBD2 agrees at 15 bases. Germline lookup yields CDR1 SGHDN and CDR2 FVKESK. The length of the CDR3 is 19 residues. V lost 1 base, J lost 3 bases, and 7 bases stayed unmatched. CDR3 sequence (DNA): TGTGCCAGCAGCCAAGGAGTAGGGACTAGCGGGGGGTACTACAATGAGCAGTTCTTC. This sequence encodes CASSQGVGTSGGYYNEQFF. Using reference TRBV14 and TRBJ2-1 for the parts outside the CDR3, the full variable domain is EAGVTQFPSHSVIEKGQTVTLRCDPISGHDNLYWYRRVMGKEIKFLLHFVKESKQDESGMPNNRFLAERTGGTYSTLKVQPAELEDSGVYFCASSQGVGTSGGYYNEQFFGPGTRLTVL.

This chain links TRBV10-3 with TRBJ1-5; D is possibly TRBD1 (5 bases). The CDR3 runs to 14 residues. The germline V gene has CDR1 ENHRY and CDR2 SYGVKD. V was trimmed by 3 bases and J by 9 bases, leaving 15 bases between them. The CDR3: CAISESGLGGPQHF. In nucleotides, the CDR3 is TGTGCCATCAGTGAATCGGGCCTTGGGGGGCCCCAGCATTTT.

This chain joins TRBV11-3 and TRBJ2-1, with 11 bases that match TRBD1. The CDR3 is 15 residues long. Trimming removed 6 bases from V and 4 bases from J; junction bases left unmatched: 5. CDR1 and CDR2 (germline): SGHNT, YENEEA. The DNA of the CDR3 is TGTGCCAGCAGTTCCGGGACAGGGGGATACAATGAGCAGTTCTTC. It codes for CASSSGTGGYNEQFF.

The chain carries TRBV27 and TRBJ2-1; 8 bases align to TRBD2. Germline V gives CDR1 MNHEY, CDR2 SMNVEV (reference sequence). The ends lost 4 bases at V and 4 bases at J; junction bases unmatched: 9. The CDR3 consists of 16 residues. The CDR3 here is CASSSLVAGPYNEQFF. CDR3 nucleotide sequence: TGTGCCAGCAGTTCCCTAGTAGCGGGACCATACAATGAGCAGTTCTTC.

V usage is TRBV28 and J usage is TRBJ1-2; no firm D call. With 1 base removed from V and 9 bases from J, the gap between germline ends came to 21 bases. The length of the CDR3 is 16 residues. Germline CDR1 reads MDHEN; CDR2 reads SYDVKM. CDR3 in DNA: TGTGCCAGCAGTTTATTGGCGGATTTCAGATCAGGTCGCTACACCTTC. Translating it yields CASSLLADFRSGRYTF.

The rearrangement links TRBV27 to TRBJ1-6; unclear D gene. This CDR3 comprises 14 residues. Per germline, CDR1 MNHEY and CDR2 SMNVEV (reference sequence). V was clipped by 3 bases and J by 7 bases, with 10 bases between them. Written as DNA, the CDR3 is TGTGCCAGCAGTTTCCGGTTTTCGAATTCACCCCTCCACTTT. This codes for CASSFRFSNSPLHF.

For the CDR3, the DNA is TGTGCCAGCAGCCAAGAAGGTGGCTTAGGGGGGCGAAGTGCGTTTGGCTACACCTTC. This encodes CASSQEGGLGGRSAFGYTF. The V call is TRBV3-1 (or the pseudogene TRBV3-2), the J call TRBJ1-2; a possible D gene is TRBD1 (6 bases). In germline, CDR1 is LGHDT, CDR2 YNNKEL (reference sequence). The CDR3 is 19 residues long. Trimming pared 0 bases from V and 7 bases from J, leaving 27 bases between.

CDR3 sequence: CASSFSLGASYNEQFF. CDR3 DNA: TGTGCCAGCAGTTTTAGTTTGGGGGCTTCCTACAATGAGCAGTTCTTC. This chain connects TRBV6-5 to TRBJ2-1; TRBD1 might be the D (6 bases). V was pared by 4 bases and J by 1 base, with 14 bases between. The germline CDR1 and CDR2 sequences are MNHEY and SVGAGI. This CDR3 is 16 amino acids long.

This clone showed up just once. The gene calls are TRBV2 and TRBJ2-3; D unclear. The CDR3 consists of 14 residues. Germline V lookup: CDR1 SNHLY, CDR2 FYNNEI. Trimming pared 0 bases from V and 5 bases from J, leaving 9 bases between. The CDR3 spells CASSEALWGDTQYF. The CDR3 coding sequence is TGTGCCAGCAGTGAAGCGCTTTGGGGAGATACGCAGTATTTT.

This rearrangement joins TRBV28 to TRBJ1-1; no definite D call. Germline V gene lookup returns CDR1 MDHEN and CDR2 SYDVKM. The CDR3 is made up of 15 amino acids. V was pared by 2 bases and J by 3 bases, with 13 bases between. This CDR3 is CASSLQQKGHTEAFF. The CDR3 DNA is TGTGCCAGCAGTTTACAACAAAAAGGGCACACTGAAGCTTTCTTT.